This TCR beta chain is from a study of patients and donors after allogeneic stem cell transplantation. TCRdb recomputed calls from the RT-PCR reads with MiXCR, one row per CDR3 protein. Seen here are 20,000 or so distinct CDR3 sequences, less than 30% observed once, and the top ten hold approximately 48%. The CDR3 extends over 15 amino acids. The germline CDR1 and CDR2 sequences are SGHRS and YFSETQ. The ends were cut back, 2 bases at V and 0 bases at J, with 12 bases in the middle. The chain couples TRBV5-1 to TRBJ2-7; perhaps D is TRBD1 or TRBD2 (5 bases each). The TCR sequence derives from a human donor who was either an allogeneic HSCT recipient or a stem cell or donor lymphocyte infusion donor (not recorded which). It is not recorded whose cells these are; they may come from a transplant donor. The sample consisted of blood, either unsorted or a sorted T cell fraction (not recorded which). This CDR3 is CASSFRDGSSYEQYF. The DNA of the CDR3 is TGCGCCAGCAGCTTCCGGGACGGTAGCTCCTACGAGCAGTACTTC.